A single sample is the source of the 9 T cell receptor beta chains below, sequenced in a study of CD8 T cells in Susac syndrome. A quantity of about 0.5 to 1 ug RNA underwent reverse transcription using random hexamers. TCRdb re-called the immunoSEQ multiplex PCR reads with MiXCR, one entry per CDR3 protein. The sample yields approximately 160,000 distinct CDR3 sequences, about 96% seen once. The specimen was CD4+ T cells from PBMCs. The receptor source for this set is a human donor with Susac syndrome.

The chain uses TRBV4-3 and TRBJ2-7; the match to TRBD1 covers 8 bases. Germline CDR1 and CDR2: LGHNA and YSLEER. Losses at the gene ends were 0 bases for V and 3 bases for J; bases not matched to a gene: 16. This CDR3 is 19 amino acids long. The CDR3 here is CASSQDHTTGASSIYEQYF. The CDR3, as DNA: TGCGCCAGCAGCCAAGATCACACGACAGGGGCGTCCTCCATCTACGAGCAGTACTTC.

In regard to this clonotype: An end of the junction differs from the germline gene, which may be a read error. This chain links TRBV5-1 with TRBJ2-5, with D unresolved. Germline CDR1 SGHRS, CDR2 YFSETQ. This CDR3 is 11 amino acids long. The CDR3 loop reads CASSLRETQYF. CDR3 DNA: TGTGCCAGCAGTTTACGGGAGACCCAGTACTTC. Full variable domain (missing parts from reference TRBV5-1 and TRBJ2-5): KAGVTQTPRYLIKTRGQQVTLSCSPISGHRSVSWYQQTPGQGLQFLFEYFSETQRNKGNFPGRFSGRQFSNSRSEMNVSTLELGDSALYLCASSLRETQYFGPGTRLLVL.

The rearrangement links TRBV24-1 to TRBJ2-7, with D possibly being TRBD2 (5 bases). The CDR3 has 14 residues. The V gene's germline CDR1 is KGHDR and CDR2 SFDVKD. V was pared by 2 bases and J by 2 bases, with 9 bases between. As DNA, the CDR3 is TGTGCCACCAGTGATTCAGTGACTACCTACGAGCAGTACTTC. Translated: CATSDSVTTYEQYF.

The chain combines TRBV29-1 with TRBJ1-1; D perhaps matches TRBD1 (5 bases). Germline assignment: CDR1 SQVTM and CDR2 ANQGSEA. This CDR3 region has 14 residues. Trimming left V 1 base short and J 5 bases short, with 14 bases between. The CDR3 protein is CSVEVGVGSTEAFF. The CDR3 DNA sequence: TGCAGCGTTGAAGTAGGGGTGGGGAGTACTGAAGCTTTCTTT.

V usage is TRBV12-3 or TRBV12-4 and J usage is TRBJ1-5; 7 bases are a match to TRBD1. The CDR3 contains 17 residues. V was pared by 1 base and J by 2 bases, with 8 bases of the junction left unmatched. CDR3 sequence reads: CASSLEVAGGRNQPQHF. The CDR3 nucleotides are TGTGCCAGCAGTTTAGAGGTAGCAGGGGGACGCAATCAGCCCCAGCATTTT.

The V and J genes are TRBV20-1 and TRBJ2-5, with D possibly TRBD1 on 6 matching bases. Germline loops: CDR1 DFQATT, CDR2 SNEGSKA (reference sequence). This CDR3 comprises 12 residues. The ends were cut back, 3 bases at V and 2 bases at J, with 7 bases in the middle. CDR3 in amino acids: CSASTGQETQYF. The DNA of the CDR3 is TGCAGTGCTAGTACAGGGCAAGAGACCCAGTACTTC.

This chain joins TRBV7-9 and TRBJ1-6; 7 nucleotides match TRBD1. Germline lookup yields CDR1 SEHNR and CDR2 FQNEAQ (reference sequence). This CDR3 spans 17 amino acids. The trim removed 1 base at V and 7 bases at J, leaving 10 bases unmatched. The CDR3 region is CASSLEGADRRNSPLHF. The CDR3 DNA reads as TGTGCCAGCAGCTTAGAGGGAGCGGACAGGAGAAATTCACCCCTCCACTTT.

As for this clonotype: One junction end disagrees with the germline gene, perhaps due to a read error. This chain links TRBV7-7 with TRBJ2-1; the match to TRBD2 covers 9 bases. Germline values: CDR1 SSHAT, CDR2 FNYEAQ (reference sequence). This CDR3 spans 13 amino acids. The CDR3 here is CASSLGAGGSQFF. In DNA form, the CDR3 reads TGTGCTAGCAGCTTAGGGGCGGGGGGGTCGCAGTTCTTC.

The CDR3 nucleotides are TGTGCCAGCAGCTTAACCCGAACGGCCTTATACAATGAGCAGTTCTTC. Protein product: CASSLTRTALYNEQFF. The V call is TRBV7-9, the J call TRBJ2-1; D gene unclear. This CDR3 is 16 amino acids long. V was shortened by 2 bases and J by 4 bases, with 15 bases between the two germline ends. Germline CDR1 is SEHNR and CDR2 is FQNEAQ (reference sequence).